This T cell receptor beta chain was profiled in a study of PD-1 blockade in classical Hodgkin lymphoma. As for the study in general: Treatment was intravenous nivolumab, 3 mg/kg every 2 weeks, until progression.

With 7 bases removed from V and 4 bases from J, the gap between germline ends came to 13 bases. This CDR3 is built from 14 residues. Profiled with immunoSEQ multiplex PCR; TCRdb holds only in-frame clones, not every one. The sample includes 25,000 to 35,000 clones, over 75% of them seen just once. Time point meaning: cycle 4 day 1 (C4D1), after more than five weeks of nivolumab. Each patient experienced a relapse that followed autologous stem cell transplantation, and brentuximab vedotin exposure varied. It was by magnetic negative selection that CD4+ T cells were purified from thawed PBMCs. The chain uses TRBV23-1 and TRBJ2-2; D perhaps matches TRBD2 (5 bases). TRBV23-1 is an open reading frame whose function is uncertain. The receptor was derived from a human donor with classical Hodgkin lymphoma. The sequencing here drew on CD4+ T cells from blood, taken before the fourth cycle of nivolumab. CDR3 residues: CASTPRVITGELFF. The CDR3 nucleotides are TGCGCCAGCACCCCGCGGGTCATCACCGGGGAGCTGTTTTTT.